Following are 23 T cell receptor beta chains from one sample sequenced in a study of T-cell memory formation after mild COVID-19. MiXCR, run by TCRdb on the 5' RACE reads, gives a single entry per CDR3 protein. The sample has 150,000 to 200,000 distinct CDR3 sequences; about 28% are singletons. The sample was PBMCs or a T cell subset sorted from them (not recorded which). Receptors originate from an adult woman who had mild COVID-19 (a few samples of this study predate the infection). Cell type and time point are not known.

The DNA of the CDR3 is TGTGCCACCAGCAGAGGATTAACACAGGCGACTGAAGCTTTCTTT. It specifies CATSRGLTQATEAFF. V is TRBV15 and J is TRBJ1-1; D is perhaps TRBD1 (5 bases). V lost 1 base and J lost 5, with 14 bases in between. Germline V gene lookup returns CDR1 LNHNV and CDR2 YYDKDF (reference sequence). The CDR3 is made up of 15 amino acids.

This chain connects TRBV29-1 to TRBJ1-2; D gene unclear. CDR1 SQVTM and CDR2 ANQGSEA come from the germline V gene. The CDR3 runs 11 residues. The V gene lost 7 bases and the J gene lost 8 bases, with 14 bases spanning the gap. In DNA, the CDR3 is TGCAGCGCCTTGGGGTCTGTCGGCTACACCTTC. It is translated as CSALGSVGYTF.

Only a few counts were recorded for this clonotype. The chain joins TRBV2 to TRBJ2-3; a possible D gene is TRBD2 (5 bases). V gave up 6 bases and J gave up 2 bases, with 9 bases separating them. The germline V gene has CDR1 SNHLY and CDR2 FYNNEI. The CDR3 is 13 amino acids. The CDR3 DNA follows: TGTGCCAGCAGGAAGGGAGCCACAGATACGCAGTATTTT. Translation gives CASRKGATDTQYF.

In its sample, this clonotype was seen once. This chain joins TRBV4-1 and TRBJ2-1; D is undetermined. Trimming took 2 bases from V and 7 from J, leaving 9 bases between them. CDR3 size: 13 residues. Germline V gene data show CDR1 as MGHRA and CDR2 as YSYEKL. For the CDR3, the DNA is TGCGCCAGCAGCCAAACCATGCGGAATGAGCAGTTCTTC. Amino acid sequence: CASSQTMRNEQFF.

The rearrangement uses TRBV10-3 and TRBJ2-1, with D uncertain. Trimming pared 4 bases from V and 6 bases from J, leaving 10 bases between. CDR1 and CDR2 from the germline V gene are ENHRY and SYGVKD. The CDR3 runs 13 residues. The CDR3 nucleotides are TGTGCCATCAGTGGAGGAATACTCAATGAGCAGTTCTTC. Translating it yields CAISGGILNEQFF.

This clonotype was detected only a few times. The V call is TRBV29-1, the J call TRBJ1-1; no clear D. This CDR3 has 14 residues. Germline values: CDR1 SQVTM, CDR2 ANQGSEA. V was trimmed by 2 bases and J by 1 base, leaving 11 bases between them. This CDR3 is CSVETGVRNTEAFF. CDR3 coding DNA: TGCAGCGTTGAAACCGGGGTTCGGAACACTGAAGCTTTCTTT.

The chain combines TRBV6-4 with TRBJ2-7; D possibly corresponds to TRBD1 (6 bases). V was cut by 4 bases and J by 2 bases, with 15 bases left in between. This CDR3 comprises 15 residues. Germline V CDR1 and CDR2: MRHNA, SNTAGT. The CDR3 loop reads CASSGHRVAAYEQYF. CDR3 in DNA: TGTGCCAGCAGTGGACACAGGGTGGCGGCCTACGAGCAGTACTTC.

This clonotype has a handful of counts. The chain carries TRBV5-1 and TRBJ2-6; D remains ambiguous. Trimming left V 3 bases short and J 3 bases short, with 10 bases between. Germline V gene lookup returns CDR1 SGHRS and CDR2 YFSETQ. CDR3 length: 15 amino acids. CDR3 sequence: CASSSGIGGANVLTF. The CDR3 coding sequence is TGCGCCAGCAGCTCCGGCATTGGTGGGGCCAACGTCCTGACTTTC.

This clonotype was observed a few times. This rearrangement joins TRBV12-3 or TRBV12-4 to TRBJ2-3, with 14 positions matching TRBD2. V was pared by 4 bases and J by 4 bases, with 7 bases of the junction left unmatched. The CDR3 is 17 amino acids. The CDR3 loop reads CASSYRLAGGRADTQYF. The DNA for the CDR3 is TGTGCCAGCAGTTACAGACTAGCGGGGGGGCGTGCAGATACGCAGTATTTT.

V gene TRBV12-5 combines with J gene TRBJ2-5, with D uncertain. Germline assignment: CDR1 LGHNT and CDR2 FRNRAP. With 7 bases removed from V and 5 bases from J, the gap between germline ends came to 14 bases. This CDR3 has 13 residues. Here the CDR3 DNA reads TGTGCTAGTGCTAAGATACACGCCGAGACCCAGTACTTC. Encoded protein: CASAKIHAETQYF.

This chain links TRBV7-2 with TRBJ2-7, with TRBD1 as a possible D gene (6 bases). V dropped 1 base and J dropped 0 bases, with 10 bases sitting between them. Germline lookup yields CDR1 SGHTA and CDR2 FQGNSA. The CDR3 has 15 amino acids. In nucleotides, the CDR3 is TGTGCCAGCAGCTTAGACAGGGTTACCTCCTACGAGCAGTACTTC. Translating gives CASSLDRVTSYEQYF.

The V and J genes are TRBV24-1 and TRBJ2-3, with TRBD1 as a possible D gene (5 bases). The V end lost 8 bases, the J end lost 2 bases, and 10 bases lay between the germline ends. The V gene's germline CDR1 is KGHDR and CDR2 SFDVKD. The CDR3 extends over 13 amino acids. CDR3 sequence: CATKGQPTDTQYF. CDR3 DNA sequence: TGTGCCACCAAAGGACAACCCACAGATACGCAGTATTTT.

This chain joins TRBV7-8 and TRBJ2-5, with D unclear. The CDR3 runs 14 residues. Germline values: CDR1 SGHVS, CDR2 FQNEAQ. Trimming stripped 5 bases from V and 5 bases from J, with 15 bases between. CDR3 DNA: TGTGCCAGCAGCCTAGGGCCGGCCTCGGAGACCCAGTACTTC. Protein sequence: CASSLGPASETQYF. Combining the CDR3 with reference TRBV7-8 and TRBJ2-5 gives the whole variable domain GAGVSQSPRYKVAKRGQDVALRCDPISGHVSLFWYQQALGQGPEFLTYFQNEAQLDKSGLPSDRFFAERPEGSVSTLKIQRTQQEDSAVYLCASSLGPASETQYFGPGTRLLVL.

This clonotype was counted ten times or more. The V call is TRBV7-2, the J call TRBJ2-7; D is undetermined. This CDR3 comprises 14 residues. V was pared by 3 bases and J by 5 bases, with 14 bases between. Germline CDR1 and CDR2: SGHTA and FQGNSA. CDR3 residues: CASSLQADRHEQYF. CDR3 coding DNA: TGTGCCAGCAGCTTGCAGGCGGATAGACACGAGCAGTACTTC.

CDR3 nucleotides: TGCAGCGTTGTCAGGGGAAACTCCTACGAGCAGTACTTC. Residues: CSVVRGNSYEQYF. The chain joins TRBV29-1 to TRBJ2-7, with a tentative D call TRBD1 (6 bases). Germline assignment: CDR1 SQVTM and CDR2 ANQGSEA. V lost 4 bases and J lost 0, with 10 bases in between. The CDR3 covers 13 residues.

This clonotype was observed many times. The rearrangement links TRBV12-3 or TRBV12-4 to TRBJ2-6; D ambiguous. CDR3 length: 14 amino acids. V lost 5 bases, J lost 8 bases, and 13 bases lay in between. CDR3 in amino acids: CASSPPTSSNVLTF. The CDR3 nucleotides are TGTGCCAGCAGTCCCCCGACGAGTTCCAACGTCCTGACTTTC.

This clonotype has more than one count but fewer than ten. The CDR3 DNA sequence: TGTGCCAGCAGCATAAGGACTAGCGGCTACAATGAGCAGTTCTTC. Protein product: CASSIRTSGYNEQFF. V is TRBV7-2 and J is TRBJ2-1; 10 bases fit TRBD2. CDR3 length: 15 amino acids. J gave up 3 bases and V 5 bases, and 4 bases lay outside the gene matches. CDR1 is SGHTA, CDR2 FQGNSA, per germline.

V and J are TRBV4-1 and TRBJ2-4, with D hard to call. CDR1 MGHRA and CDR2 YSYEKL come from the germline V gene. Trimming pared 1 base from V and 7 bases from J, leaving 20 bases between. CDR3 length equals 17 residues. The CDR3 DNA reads TGCGCCAGCAGCCAAGGCACTCCGGCCACATCATCGAACATTCAGTACTTC. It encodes CASSQGTPATSSNIQYF.

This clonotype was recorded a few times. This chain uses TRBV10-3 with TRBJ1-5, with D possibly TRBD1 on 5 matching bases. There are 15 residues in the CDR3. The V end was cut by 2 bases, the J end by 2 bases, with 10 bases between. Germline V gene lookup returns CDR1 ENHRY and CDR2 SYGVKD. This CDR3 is CAISERQGGNQPQHF. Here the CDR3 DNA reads TGTGCCATCAGTGAGAGGCAGGGTGGCAATCAGCCCCAGCATTTT.

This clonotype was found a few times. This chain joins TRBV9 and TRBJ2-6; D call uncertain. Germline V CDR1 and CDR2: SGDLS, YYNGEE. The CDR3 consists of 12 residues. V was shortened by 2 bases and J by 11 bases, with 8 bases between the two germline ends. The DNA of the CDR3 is TGTGCCAGCAGCGTCCCGGGCTACGTCCTGACTTTC. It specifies CASSVPGYVLTF.

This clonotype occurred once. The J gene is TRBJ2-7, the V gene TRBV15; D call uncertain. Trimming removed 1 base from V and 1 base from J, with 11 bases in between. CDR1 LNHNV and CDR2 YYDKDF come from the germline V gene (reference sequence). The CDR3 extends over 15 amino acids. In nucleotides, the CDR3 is TGTGCCACCAGCAGAGGAGAGGACGGTTCCTACGAGCAGTACTTC. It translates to CATSRGEDGSYEQYF. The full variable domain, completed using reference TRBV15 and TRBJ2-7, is DAMVIQNPRYQVTQFGKPVTLSCSQTLNHNVMYWYQQKSSQAPKLLFHYYDKDFNNEADTPDNFQSRRPNTSFCFLDIRSPGLGDTAMYLCATSRGEDGSYEQYFGPGTRLTVT.

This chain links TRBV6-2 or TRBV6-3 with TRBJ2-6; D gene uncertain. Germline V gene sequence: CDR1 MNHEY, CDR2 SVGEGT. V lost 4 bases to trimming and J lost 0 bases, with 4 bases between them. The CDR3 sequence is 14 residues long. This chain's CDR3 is CASSWDSGANVLTF. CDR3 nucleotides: TGTGCCAGCAGTTGGGACTCTGGGGCCAACGTCCTGACTTTC.

The CDR3 sequence: CASSTGLAGTDTQYF. The CDR3 region has the DNA TGCGCCAGCAGCACCGGACTAGCGGGCACAGATACGCAGTATTTT. The V and J genes are TRBV5-1 and TRBJ2-3, with 10 positions matching TRBD2. Germline V gives CDR1 SGHRS, CDR2 YFSETQ. CDR3 size: 15 residues. V lost 4 bases, J lost 1 base, and 3 bases stayed unmatched. Supplemented by reference TRBV5-1 and TRBJ2-3, the full variable domain reads KAGVTQTPRYLIKTRGQQVTLSCSPISGHRSVSWYQQTPGQGLQFLFEYFSETQRNKGNFPGRFSGRQFSNSRSEMNVSTLELGDSALYLCASSTGLAGTDTQYFGPGTRLTVL.